This TCR beta chain derives from a study of vaccination and CD4 T cells after COVID-19. About the research overall: The study enrolled six male and four female convalescents, two of whom were Hispanic. Median time from COVID diagnosis to post-COVID sampling was under 120 days (35 to 161).

CDR3 length: 16 residues. V lost 0 bases, J lost 1 base, and 5 bases stayed unmatched. The germline V gene encodes CDR1 MGHRA and CDR2 YSYEKL. Once obtained from cultured CD4+ T cells, the DNA was sequenced using the Oncomine TCR Beta short-read assay. One entry per CDR3 protein, called by TCRdb with MiXCR from the PCR reads. Here the sample spans about 20,000 distinct CDR3 sequences, less than 60% being singletons. General study points: A median of around 86% of reactive clones, in convalescent patients, became evident only post-vaccination.

The treatment denotes: roughly 11-day PBMC culture with coronavirus spike peptide pools or control peptides (ViraFEST assay). In regard to this clonotype: The antigen is unknown.

The receptor comes from a human donor who had recovered from COVID-19. Sequenced material: CD4+ T cells from blood, cultured in vitro, taken after SARS-CoV-2 vaccination. The chain is built from TRBV4-1 and TRBJ2-5; 7 nucleotides match TRBD1. CDR3 region: CASSQEHRGPQETQYF. Written as DNA, the CDR3 is TGCGCCAGCAGCCAAGAACACAGGGGTCCCCAAGAGACCCAGTACTTC.